These 27 T cell receptor beta chains originate from one sample sequenced in a study of blood T cell repertoires in COVID-19. TCRdb's table, derived via immunoSEQ multiplex PCR, lists solely in-frame clones and lacks some. The sample includes approximately 93,000 clones, about three quarters of them seen just once. The sequenced sample consisted of peripheral blood. All receptors derive from a woman of 80 years or more with acute or convalescent COVID-19.

The rearrangement joins TRBV15 to TRBJ2-5; 9 bases line up with TRBD1. Losses at the gene ends were 9 bases for V and 5 bases for J; bases not matched to a gene: 16. The germline gives CDR1 LNHNV, CDR2 YYDKDF (reference sequence). The CDR3 runs to 16 residues. For the CDR3, the DNA is TGTGCCACTCAACCGCGACAGGGGGGTAAGGAGGAGACCCAGTACTTC. Its protein product is CATQPRQGGKEETQYF.

CDR3 nucleotides: TGTGCCAGCGCAGGGGGCGACGGGAGCAATCAGCCCCAGCATTTT. This gives the protein CASAGGDGSNQPQHF. The gene calls are TRBV6-5 and TRBJ1-5; 8 bases match TRBD1. This CDR3 is 15 amino acids long. Germline CDR1 and CDR2: MNHEY and SVGAGI. The V segment lost 8 bases and the J segment 1 base; nucleotides outside the gene matches: 7.

The sample holds a few counts of this clone. V usage is TRBV4-1 and J usage is TRBJ1-2, with 8 nucleotides matching TRBD1. The germline CDR1 and CDR2 sequences are MGHRA and YSYEKL. The CDR3 consists of 16 residues. V lost 0 bases and J lost 7; bases outside the gene matches: 10. The CDR3 spells CASSQEHGQGMRGYTF. CDR3 nucleotide sequence: TGCGCCAGCAGCCAAGAGCATGGACAGGGTATGCGTGGCTACACCTTC.

V usage is TRBV5-5 and J usage is TRBJ1-1; unclear D gene. The CDR3 sequence is 13 residues long. V was trimmed by 3 bases and J by 4 bases, leaving 10 bases between them. The germline CDR1 and CDR2 sequences are SGHKS and YYEKEE (reference sequence). In DNA form, the CDR3 reads TGTGCCAGCAGCTGGGCCTTGAGCACTGAAGCTTTCTTT. It is translated as CASSWALSTEAFF.

For this clone: Other nucleotide sequences in the sample specify the same CDR3. J is TRBJ2-5 and V is TRBV7-9, with TRBD2 identical over 9 bases. This CDR3 is 16 amino acids long. The germline CDR1 and CDR2 sequences are SEHNR and FQNEAQ (reference sequence). V gave up 5 bases and J gave up 2 bases; unmatched junction bases: 9. The CDR3: CASSLGLAGGQETQYF. The CDR3 nucleotides are TGTGCCAGCAGCCTTGGGCTTGCGGGGGGGCAAGAGACCCAGTACTTC.

The chain links TRBV7-2 to TRBJ1-1; no definite D call. V lost 4 bases to trimming and J lost 4 bases, with 10 bases between them. The CDR3 loop spans 13 amino acids. Germline values: CDR1 SGHTA, CDR2 FQGNSA. This CDR3 reads CASSSQEGTEAFF. CDR3 nucleotides: TGTGCCAGCAGCTCACAAGAGGGCACTGAAGCTTTCTTT.

J is TRBJ1-5 and V is TRBV27, with D uncertain. The CDR3 is 14 amino acids. From germline, CDR1 is MNHEY and CDR2 SMNVEV (reference sequence). Trimming left V 10 bases short and J 9 bases short, with 22 bases between. The CDR3 reads CATRTDTGLGPQHF. CDR3 bases: TGTGCCACTCGAACAGACACGGGATTAGGGCCCCAGCATTTT.

There are a few counts of this clone. This sequence joins TRBV18 and TRBJ2-1; 9 bases are a match to TRBD2. CDR1 KGHSH and CDR2 LQKENI come from the germline V gene. Trimming cost V 5 bases and J 4 bases; bases outside gene matches: 9. This CDR3 comprises 16 residues. The CDR3 region is CASSAERGAKYNEQFF. CDR3 sequence (DNA): TGTGCCAGCTCAGCAGAGCGGGGGGCCAAGTACAATGAGCAGTTCTTC.

V gene TRBV3-1 (or the pseudogene TRBV3-2) combines with J gene TRBJ2-1, with TRBD2 identical over 12 bases. The CDR3 is made up of 17 amino acids. V lost 1 base and J lost 4; bases outside the gene matches: 5. The germline gives CDR1 LGHDT, CDR2 YNNKEL (reference sequence). The CDR3 sequence: CASSQGPLAGGYNEQFF. The CDR3 nucleotides are TGTGCCAGCAGCCAAGGCCCCCTAGCGGGGGGGTACAATGAGCAGTTCTTC.

The CDR3 DNA reads as TGTGCCAGCAGCATTGACAGAAACATTCAGTACTTC. Translation gives CASSIDRNIQYF. This chain uses TRBV2 with TRBJ2-4, with D possibly TRBD1 on 5 matching bases. Trimming pared 6 bases from V and 6 bases from J, leaving 9 bases between. The CDR3 is 12 amino acids. Germline V CDR1 and CDR2: SNHLY, FYNNEI.

This clone was seen a few times. CDR3 in DNA: TGTGCCAGCAGCCCTACAGGGAAGGTCACAGATACGCAGTATTTT. Translated: CASSPTGKVTDTQYF. The V gene is TRBV3-1 (or the pseudogene TRBV3-2), the J gene TRBJ2-3, with a possible D match to TRBD1 (6 bases). Germline assignment: CDR1 LGHDT and CDR2 YNNKEL (reference sequence). This CDR3 contains 15 residues. The V gene lost 4 bases and the J gene lost 2 bases, with 13 bases spanning the gap.

V usage is TRBV24-1 and J usage is TRBJ1-4; no clear D gene. The CDR3 totals 12 residues. Trimming stripped 7 bases from V and 7 bases from J, with 9 bases between. The germline gives CDR1 KGHDR, CDR2 SFDVKD. CDR3 in amino acids: CATRGDGEKLFF. DNA for the CDR3: TGTGCCACCAGGGGCGACGGTGAAAAACTGTTTTTT.

This chain connects TRBV28 to TRBJ1-2; 8 bases are a match to TRBD1. From germline, CDR1 is MDHEN and CDR2 SYDVKM. The CDR3 sequence is 14 residues long. The junction had 6 bases not matched to a gene; V was cut back by 5 bases and J by 4 bases. CDR3 region: CASSPRTGLYGYTF. DNA for the CDR3: TGTGCCAGCAGTCCTCGGACAGGGCTCTATGGCTACACCTTC.

The CDR3: CASSTIGATNEKLFF. DNA for the CDR3: TGTGCCAGCAGTACTATAGGGGCTACTAATGAAAAACTGTTTTTT. V is TRBV28 and J is TRBJ1-4, with a weak D call TRBD1 (5 bases). Germline V gene sequence: CDR1 MDHEN, CDR2 SYDVKM. CDR3 length: 15 residues. Trimming took off 5 bases at V and 2 bases at J, with 12 bases between the two ends.

The chain links TRBV19 to TRBJ1-2, with 7 bases identical to TRBD1. With 5 bases clipped from V and 5 bases from J, the junction kept 8 bases outside the gene matches. The germline V gene encodes CDR1 LNHDA and CDR2 SQIVND (reference sequence). The CDR3 runs to 14 residues. The CDR3 region has the DNA TGTGCCAGTAGTGGACAGGTCGACTATTATGGCTACACCTTC. It encodes CASSGQVDYYGYTF.

In its sample, this clone was seen many times. The J gene is TRBJ1-2, the V gene TRBV19; 9 positions agree with TRBD1. The CDR3 is 15 amino acids. CDR1 is LNHDA, CDR2 SQIVND, per germline (reference sequence). The J segment lost 8 bases and the V segment lost 6 bases, leaving 13 bases of the junction unmatched. The CDR3 DNA reads as TGTGCCAGTAGGGGAGACAGGGGGTCTCTAAGAGGCTACACCTTC. Its protein is CASRGDRGSLRGYTF.

The gene calls are TRBV15 and TRBJ2-7; possible D gene TRBD2, 6 bases. The CDR3 runs to 15 residues. CDR1 and CDR2 from the germline V gene are LNHNV and YYDKDF (reference sequence). V was shortened by 3 bases and J by 4 bases, with 16 bases between the two germline ends. The CDR3 sequence: CATSSGGEPPYEQYF. The CDR3 coding sequence is TGTGCCACCAGCAGCGGAGGGGAACCGCCTTACGAGCAGTACTTC.

The genes are TRBV19 and TRBJ2-2; 9 bases match TRBD2. Trimming at V came to 5 bases and at J to 8 bases, leaving 9 bases not matched to a gene. From germline, CDR1 is LNHDA and CDR2 SQIVND (reference sequence). CDR3 length: 15 amino acids. The CDR3 spells CASSSASGVVGELFF. Here the CDR3 DNA reads TGTGCCAGTAGTTCAGCTAGCGGGGTTGTTGGGGAGCTGTTTTTT.

The chain links TRBV5-1 to TRBJ2-2, with D uncertain. Per the germline V gene, CDR1 is SGHRS and CDR2 is YFSETQ. Trimming pared 0 bases from V and 2 bases from J, leaving 17 bases between. This CDR3 is 18 amino acids long. CDR3 sequence reads: CASSLVFGLASNTGELFF. The CDR3 DNA sequence: TGCGCCAGCAGCTTGGTGTTTGGCCTCGCCAGTAACACCGGGGAGCTGTTTTTT.

The V call is TRBV5-6, the J call TRBJ2-1; 15 bases line up with TRBD2. The length of the CDR3 is 17 residues. CDR1 and CDR2 (germline): SGHDT, YYEEEE. V shed 8 bases, J shed 0 bases, and the junction held 6 bases outside the gene matches. The CDR3 sequence is CARKGLAGGLSYNEQFF. The CDR3 nucleotides read TGTGCCAGAAAGGGACTAGCGGGGGGACTCTCCTACAATGAGCAGTTCTTC.

This clone occurred a few times. V and J are TRBV7-9 and TRBJ1-2; TRBD1 aligns across 12 bases. The junction had 7 bases not matched to a gene; V was cut back by 5 bases and J by 3 bases. The CDR3 runs 16 residues. Germline V gene lookup returns CDR1 SEHNR and CDR2 FQNEAQ (reference sequence). The CDR3: CASSPTGTGGHYGYTF. The CDR3 DNA is TGTGCCAGCAGCCCTACCGGGACAGGGGGCCACTATGGCTACACCTTC.

The J gene is TRBJ1-5, the V gene TRBV19, with 10 bases that match TRBD1. Trimming cost V 10 bases and J 2 bases; bases outside gene matches: 5. Germline loops: CDR1 LNHDA, CDR2 SQIVND (reference sequence). The CDR3 loop spans 14 amino acids. The CDR3 loop is CATDRGLGNQPQHF. CDR3 in DNA: TGTGCCACCGACAGGGGGCTAGGCAATCAGCCCCAGCATTTT.

This clone was observed a single time. This chain uses TRBV5-1 with TRBJ2-2; 13 bases align to TRBD2. Germline V gene sequence: CDR1 SGHRS, CDR2 YFSETQ. The ends lost 0 bases at V and 4 bases at J; junction bases unmatched: 0. CDR3 size: 16 residues. CDR3 sequence: CASSLGLAGGTGELFF. Written as DNA, the CDR3 is TGCGCCAGCAGCTTGGGACTAGCGGGGGGCACCGGGGAGCTGTTTTTT.

A few counts support this clone. The rearrangement joins TRBV5-1 to TRBJ2-1; D might be TRBD1 (5 bases). The CDR3 extends over 13 amino acids. The germline CDR1 and CDR2 sequences are SGHRS and YFSETQ. The V gene lost 2 bases and the J gene lost 7 bases, with 10 bases spanning the gap. CDR3 loop: CASSFSRDNEQFF. The CDR3 bases are TGCGCCAGCAGCTTTTCCAGGGATAATGAGCAGTTCTTC.

The V gene is TRBV6-2 or TRBV6-3, the J gene TRBJ1-2, with D unclear. The CDR3 consists of 13 residues. Germline lookup yields CDR1 MNHEY and CDR2 SVGEGT. Trimming shortened V by 6 bases and J by 1 base, and 9 bases separated the two germline ends. The CDR3 reads CASSPPLNYGYTF. The CDR3 bases are TGTGCCAGCAGCCCCCCTCTTAACTATGGCTACACCTTC.

V gene TRBV7-2 combines with J gene TRBJ2-2; the D gene is possibly TRBD2 (6 bases). Trimming removed 5 bases at V and 5 bases at J, with 12 bases between. Germline V gene sequence: CDR1 SGHTA, CDR2 FQGNSA. The CDR3 spans 14 residues. In nucleotides, the CDR3 is TGTGCCAGCAGCCGGGGGTCCCGAACCGGGGAGCTGTTTTTT. It specifies CASSRGSRTGELFF.

The gene calls are TRBV28 and TRBJ1-5, with D perhaps TRBD1 (5 bases). The germline V gene encodes CDR1 MDHEN and CDR2 SYDVKM. The CDR3 loop spans 14 amino acids. Trimming cost V 5 bases and J 6 bases, with 14 bases left between them. The CDR3 here is CASSGVQGRQPQHF. As DNA, the CDR3 is TGTGCCAGCAGTGGGGTCCAGGGCCGTCAGCCCCAGCATTTT.